The source of this T cell receptor beta chain is a study of cytomegalovirus exposure and HLA in healthy donors. Study in general: The 120 validation repertoires and the 666 first-cohort repertoires shared a platform, a later analysis reported.

This CDR3 comprises 15 residues. Germline V gives CDR1 SGHTA, CDR2 FQGTGA. V trimming: 6 bases; J trimming: 1 base; junction bases outside the gene matches: 7. Donors came from a validation cohort of over a hundred subjects, distinct from the first 666-subject cohort. The assay was immunoSEQ multiplex PCR, and TCRdb's table has in-frame clones only and misses some. The sample includes about 200,000 clones, about three quarters of them seen just once. V and J are TRBV7-3 and TRBJ1-1, with 8 bases aligning to TRBD1. The TCR comes from a woman in her 30s in good health and CMV-seronegative. Specimen: PBMCs. CDR3 sequence reads: CASRERQGRNTEAFF. The CDR3 nucleotides are TGTGCCAGCAGAGAAAGACAGGGGAGGAACACTGAAGCTTTCTTT.